The next 21 T cell receptor beta chains were all read from a single sample in a study of cytomegalovirus exposure and HLA in healthy donors. The PCR ran on 60 Vbeta and 13 Jbeta primers. Sequenced by immunoSEQ multiplex PCR; TCRdb stores in-frame clones only, minus some. The sample includes roughly 200,000 clones, around four fifths seen only once; the top ten take roughly 3.5%. The sequenced material came from PBMCs. These receptors were collected from a woman aged 60-75 years in good health and CMV-seropositive.

The rearrangement joins TRBV27 to TRBJ2-7; possibly TRBD1 for D (6 bases). CDR1 and CDR2 (germline): MNHEY, SMNVEV (reference sequence). Trimming left V 6 bases short and J 4 bases short, with 19 bases between. The CDR3 loop spans 15 amino acids. CDR3 amino acids: CASSPSGATVYEQYF. CDR3 DNA: TGTGCCAGCAGCCCCTCAGGGGCCACCGTTTACGAGCAGTACTTC.

The chain joins TRBV12-5 to TRBJ1-1; tentative D call: TRBD1 (5 bases). The CDR3 has 13 residues. The V gene's germline CDR1 is LGHNT and CDR2 FRNRAP. Trimming removed 2 bases at V and 4 bases at J, with 8 bases between. The CDR3 reads CASGLQGGTEAFF. In DNA form, the CDR3 reads TGTGCTAGTGGTTTGCAGGGCGGCACTGAAGCTTTCTTT.

This CDR3 reads CASRSTNTGELFF. The CDR3 nucleotides read TGTGCCAGCAGGAGCACGAACACCGGGGAGCTGTTTTTT. J is TRBJ2-2 and V is TRBV28; D not resolved. The CDR3 sequence is 13 residues long. Germline CDR1 MDHEN, CDR2 SYDVKM. V gave up 6 bases and J gave up 0 bases, with 5 bases separating them.

This clone was found a few times. The chain joins TRBV28 to TRBJ2-2; 9 positions match TRBD2. In germline, CDR1 is MDHEN, CDR2 SYDVKM. The CDR3 loop spans 16 amino acids. V shed 6 bases, J shed 4 bases, and the junction held 9 bases outside the gene matches. Written as DNA, the CDR3 is TGTGCCAGCAGATCAGGGACTAGCAGGATCACCGGGGAGCTGTTTTTT. As protein: CASRSGTSRITGELFF.

J is TRBJ1-4 and V is TRBV19, with D unclear. Germline V gene data show CDR1 as LNHDA and CDR2 as SQIVND (reference sequence). CDR3 length equals 13 residues. Trimming left V 5 bases short and J 7 bases short, with 11 bases between. In DNA, the CDR3 is TGTGCCAGTAGTCGGCAGAGGGCTGAAAAACTGTTTTTT. This sequence encodes CASSRQRAEKLFF.

V usage is TRBV10-3 and J usage is TRBJ1-5, with 7 positions matching TRBD1. The germline CDR1 and CDR2 sequences are ENHRY and SYGVKD. The trim removed 9 bases at V and 6 bases at J, leaving 8 bases unmatched. The CDR3 length is 13 residues. CDR3 protein: CAISDREGQPQHF. The CDR3 region has the DNA TGTGCCATTAGCGACAGGGAAGGTCAGCCCCAGCATTTT.

This clone was seen a handful of times. This chain joins TRBV5-1 and TRBJ1-1, with D tentatively TRBD1 (6 bases). The germline V gene has CDR1 SGHRS and CDR2 YFSETQ. Trimming removed 3 bases from V and 4 bases from J, with 13 bases in between. The CDR3 covers 14 residues. The chain's CDR3 is CASSYRGAGTEAFF. The CDR3 bases are TGCGCCAGCAGCTACCGGGGGGCTGGCACTGAAGCTTTCTTT.

This clone has at least ten counts. The chain combines TRBV4-2 with TRBJ1-1; D unresolved. This CDR3 has 16 residues. Trimming took off 0 bases at V and 0 bases at J, with 11 bases between the two ends. Germline V gene data show CDR1 as LGHNA and CDR2 as YNFKEQ. Here the CDR3 DNA reads TGTGCCAGCAGCCAAGAGTTGGGAGTATTGAACACTGAAGCTTTCTTT. This encodes CASSQELGVLNTEAFF.

This clone showed up just once. J is TRBJ1-2 and V is TRBV19; 10 nucleotides match TRBD1. The junction had 4 bases not matched to a gene; V was cut back by 6 bases and J by 3 bases. The CDR3 is 14 amino acids. Germline values: CDR1 LNHDA, CDR2 SQIVND (reference sequence). The CDR3 region has the DNA TGTGCCAGTAGCCTAGGGACAGGGGACTATGGCTACACCTTC. The encoded protein is CASSLGTGDYGYTF.

A few counts support this clone. This chain connects TRBV6-4 to TRBJ2-1, with 9 bases matching TRBD1. Germline V gene data show CDR1 as MRHNA and CDR2 as SNTAGT. The trim removed 5 bases at V and 12 bases at J, leaving 2 bases unmatched. CDR3 length: 11 residues. This CDR3 is CASSSGQGQFF. The CDR3 coding sequence is TGTGCCAGCAGTTCGGGACAGGGGCAGTTCTTC.

The CDR3 reads CASSGGTVTDTQYF. The CDR3 DNA sequence: TGTGCCAGCAGTGGGGGGACAGTCACAGATACGCAGTATTTT. This sequence joins TRBV28 and TRBJ2-3; a possible D gene is TRBD1 (7 bases). The germline V gene encodes CDR1 MDHEN and CDR2 SYDVKM. V lost 5 bases to trimming and J lost 2 bases, with 11 bases between them. The CDR3 is 14 residues long. The variable domain in full, with the rest retrieved from reference TRBV28 and TRBJ2-3, is DVKVTQSSRYLVKRTGEKVFLECVQDMDHENMFWYRQDPGLGLRLIYFSYDVKMKEKGDIPEGYSVSREKKERFSLILESASTNQTSMYLCASSGGTVTDTQYFGPGTRLTVL.

The chain recombines TRBV30 with TRBJ1-2, with D unclear. CDR3 size: 13 residues. Germline CDR1 is GTSNPN and CDR2 is SVGIG (reference sequence). The V end was cut by 8 bases, the J end by 0 bases, with 13 bases between. In nucleotides, the CDR3 is TGTGCCGGTAACAGCGGGGCTAACTATGGCTACACCTTC. Translated: CAGNSGANYGYTF.

This rearrangement joins TRBV2 to TRBJ1-5; 7 positions agree with TRBD1. The V and J ends lost 8 bases and 0 bases, in that order; junction bases with no gene match: 13. Germline V CDR1 and CDR2: SNHLY, FYNNEI. The CDR3 consists of 17 residues. CDR3 nucleotide sequence: TGTGCCAGCCTGGGGCGGGACAGCTCCGATAGCAATCAGCCCCAGCATTTT. The encoded protein is CASLGRDSSDSNQPQHF. Complete variable domain (other parts from reference TRBV2 and TRBJ1-5): EPEVTQTPSHQVTQMGQEVILRCVPISNHLYFYWYRQILGQKVEFLVSFYNNEISEKSEIFDDQFSVERPDGSNFTLKIRSTKLEDSAMYFCASLGRDSSDSNQPQHFGDGTRLSIL.

This clone was seen a few times. This chain uses TRBV11-1 with TRBJ1-1, with 7 positions matching TRBD1. The CDR3 contains 15 residues. CDR1 is SGHAT and CDR2 is FQDESV in the germline V gene (reference sequence). The V gene end was trimmed by 5 bases and the J gene end by 1 base; junction bases not matched to a gene: 7. CDR3 sequence reads: CASSRGTERNTEAFF. In DNA, the CDR3 is TGTGCCAGCAGCAGAGGGACAGAAAGGAACACTGAAGCTTTCTTT.

The chain recombines TRBV6-5 with TRBJ2-3, with 10 bases identical to TRBD2. Unmatched junction bases numbered 1, after V lost 0 bases and J lost 1 base. CDR1 is MNHEY and CDR2 is SVGAGI in the germline V gene. The CDR3 is 16 residues long. The CDR3 here is CASSYSGLAGTDTQYF. Written as DNA, the CDR3 is TGTGCCAGCAGTTACTCTGGACTAGCGGGCACAGATACGCAGTATTTT.

The chain carries TRBV4-3 and TRBJ2-1, with TRBD2 identical over 11 bases. V gave up 3 bases and J gave up 3 bases; unmatched junction bases: 4. Germline assignment: CDR1 LGHNA and CDR2 YSLEER. There are 16 residues in the CDR3. CDR3 amino acids: CASSQALAGGYNEQFF. As DNA, the CDR3 is TGCGCCAGCAGCCAGGCTCTAGCGGGGGGCTACAATGAGCAGTTCTTC.

V is TRBV7-2 and J is TRBJ1-4, with D maybe TRBD1 (6 bases). This CDR3 has 14 amino acids. The V gene's germline CDR1 is SGHTA and CDR2 FQGNSA. Trimming stripped 5 bases from V and 3 bases from J, with 10 bases between. Written as DNA, the CDR3 is TGTGCCAGCAGCACCAGGGGACCTAATGAAAAACTGTTTTTT. Its translation is CASSTRGPNEKLFF.

V usage is TRBV2 and J usage is TRBJ1-6; 7 bases match TRBD1. This CDR3 is 15 amino acids long. Germline V CDR1 and CDR2: SNHLY, FYNNEI. The V segment lost 4 bases and the J segment 5 bases; nucleotides outside the gene matches: 5. The CDR3 loop is CASSATGMNNSPLHF. The CDR3 DNA reads TGTGCCAGCAGTGCGACAGGGATGAATAATTCACCCCTCCACTTT.

The chain employs TRBV9 and TRBJ2-7; TRBD1 agrees at 8 bases. The germline V gene encodes CDR1 SGDLS and CDR2 YYNGEE. The ends lost 4 bases at V and 0 bases at J; junction bases unmatched: 6. This CDR3 is 15 amino acids long. CDR3 in DNA: TGTGCCAGCAGCCATAGGACAGGGATCTCCTACGAGCAGTACTTC. As protein: CASSHRTGISYEQYF.

The chain has TRBV5-4 and TRBJ2-4, with 7 nucleotides matching TRBD1. Trimming cost V 4 bases and J 6 bases; bases outside gene matches: 4. The germline V gene encodes CDR1 SGHNT and CDR2 YYREEE (reference sequence). This CDR3 contains 13 residues. The chain's CDR3 is CASSARQGNIQYF. CDR3 nucleotides: TGTGCCAGCAGCGCCCGACAGGGAAACATTCAGTACTTC. Based on the CDR3 plus reference TRBV5-4 and TRBJ2-4, the full variable domain is ETGVTQSPTHLIKTRGQQVTLRCSSQSGHNTVSWYQQALGQGPQFIFQYYREEENGRGNFPPRFSGLQFPNYSSELNVNALELDDSALYLCASSARQGNIQYFGAGTRLSVL.

This chain uses TRBV10-3 with TRBJ1-5, with 8 bases fitting TRBD1. V lost 4 bases, J lost 6 bases, and 8 bases stayed unmatched. Germline values: CDR1 ENHRY, CDR2 SYGVKD. The CDR3 contains 15 residues. The CDR3 nucleotides are TGTGCCATCAGTGGGAACCAGGGGGCAAGTCAGCCCCAGCATTTT. Translated: CAISGNQGASQPQHF.